The 30 T cell receptor beta chains below were found in one sample sequenced in a study of vaccination effects on CD4 cells after COVID-19. Viral peptide pools were used in the ViraFEST assay to expand antigen-specific CD4+ T cells, and sequencing came afterward. The culture ran for approximately 10 days before CD4+ T cells were isolated. The infection with SARS-CoV-2 (confirmed by PCR) occurred in this person between March and December 2020. Their antigens remain unidentified. Profiling relied on immunoSEQ multiplex PCR, and the TCRdb table lists in-frame clones only, not all of them. The sample holds 60,000 to 75,000 clones, 73% seen once. This sample comprised CD4+ T cells from PBMCs cultured with HIV peptides, obtained before COVID-19 vaccination. Described subset: HIV-1 Nef peptide pool negative control/reference culture. The receptor set was obtained from a human donor who had a prior SARS-CoV-2 infection.

This chain connects TRBV7-2 to TRBJ2-7; D is unresolved. CDR1 and CDR2 (germline): SGHTA, FQGNSA. V dropped 1 base and J dropped 2 bases, with 6 bases sitting between them. The CDR3 has 13 amino acids. CDR3 sequence reads: CASSLDHTYEQYF. The CDR3 nucleotides are TGTGCCAGCAGCTTAGACCATACCTACGAGCAGTACTTC.

This chain connects TRBV11-2 to TRBJ1-1, with 7 bases fitting TRBD1. The CDR3 length is 14 residues. Trimming removed 5 bases from V and 0 bases from J; junction bases left unmatched: 3. In germline, CDR1 is SGHAT, CDR2 FQNNGV. CDR3 residues: CASSLGQLNTEAFF. CDR3 nucleotide sequence: TGTGCCAGCAGCCTGGGACAGTTGAACACTGAAGCTTTCTTT.

CDR3: CASSRWGLTSNQPQHF. Written as DNA, the CDR3 is TGTGCCAGTAGCAGGTGGGGACTGACTAGCAATCAGCCCCAGCATTTT. The V gene is TRBV19, the J gene TRBJ1-5; D is possibly TRBD1 (5 bases). Trimming removed 6 bases from V and 0 bases from J, with 15 bases in between. Germline V lookup: CDR1 LNHDA, CDR2 SQIVND (reference sequence). This CDR3 region has 16 residues.

V and J are TRBV2 and TRBJ1-1; no clear D gene. The CDR3 consists of 13 residues. The ends were cut back, 3 bases at V and 1 base at J, with 6 bases in the middle. Germline V gene data show CDR1 as SNHLY and CDR2 as FYNNEI. The chain's CDR3 is CASSEEGNTEAFF. DNA of the CDR3: TGTGCCAGCAGTGAGGAGGGGAACACTGAAGCTTTCTTT. Complete variable domain (other parts from reference TRBV2 and TRBJ1-1): EPEVTQTPSHQVTQMGQEVILRCVPISNHLYFYWYRQILGQKVEFLVSFYNNEISEKSEIFDDQFSVERPDGSNFTLKIRSTKLEDSAMYFCASSEEGNTEAFFGQGTRLTVV.

The sample holds a few counts of this clone. The V call is TRBV15, the J call TRBJ2-5, with a tentative D call TRBD2 (6 bases). Per germline, CDR1 LNHNV and CDR2 YYDKDF (reference sequence). V was shortened by 1 base and J by 5 bases, with 11 bases between the two germline ends. The CDR3 contains 14 residues. Written as DNA, the CDR3 is TGTGCCACCAGCAGAGTAAGGGGAGGCGAGACCCAGTACTTC. Residues: CATSRVRGGETQYF.

This clone was observed a handful of times. The rearrangement joins TRBV30 to TRBJ2-1; 11 bases line up with TRBD2. Trimming at V came to 1 base and at J to 5 bases, leaving 4 bases not matched to a gene. Germline assignment: CDR1 GTSNPN and CDR2 SVGIG (reference sequence). The CDR3 is 15 amino acids. This CDR3 is CAWSEGLAEHNEQFF. CDR3 in DNA: TGTGCCTGGAGTGAGGGACTAGCGGAACACAATGAGCAGTTCTTC.

The genes are TRBV9 and TRBJ1-2; D is uncertain. The ends were cut back, 4 bases at V and 3 bases at J, with 7 bases in the middle. This CDR3 is built from 12 residues. Germline values: CDR1 SGDLS, CDR2 YYNGEE. The CDR3 region has the DNA TGTGCCAGCAGCAGGGTGGACTATGGCTACACCTTC. Protein sequence: CASSRVDYGYTF.

The chain is built from TRBV28 and TRBJ2-5, with TRBD2 matching 7 bases. Trimming took 5 bases from V and 3 from J; bases not matched to a gene: 9. Germline values: CDR1 MDHEN, CDR2 SYDVKM. CDR3 size: 15 residues. The CDR3 nucleotides read TGTGCCAGCAGTCCACGAGGGCTAGCGGAAGAGACCCAGTACTTC. It yields the protein CASSPRGLAEETQYF.

The chain carries TRBV10-3 and TRBJ1-2; TRBD1 might be the D (6 bases). Between the trimmed V and J ends, which lost 3 bases and 1 base, there was a span of 12 bases. The CDR3 is 15 amino acids. Germline-derived CDR1 and CDR2 are ENHRY and SYGVKD. CDR3 in amino acids: CAISEHNRVNYGYTF. The DNA of the CDR3 is TGTGCCATCAGTGAACACAACAGGGTTAACTATGGCTACACCTTC.

The table lists this clone with a count of one. The genes are TRBV10-3 and TRBJ2-3, with D maybe TRBD2 (5 bases). Between the trimmed V and J ends, which lost 2 bases and 4 bases, there was a span of 16 bases. The CDR3 covers 16 residues. Germline-derived CDR1 and CDR2 are ENHRY and SYGVKD. This chain's CDR3 is CAISEVFEGGSDTQYF. DNA for the CDR3: TGTGCCATCAGTGAGGTTTTCGAGGGCGGGTCAGATACGCAGTATTTT.

This chain links TRBV9 with TRBJ1-3, with D unresolved. V was clipped by 0 bases and J by 3 bases, with 7 bases between them. The germline gives CDR1 SGDLS, CDR2 YYNGEE. The CDR3 is made up of 14 amino acids. CDR3 sequence reads: CASSVAVGGNTIYF. The DNA of the CDR3 is TGTGCCAGCAGCGTAGCGGTAGGTGGAAACACCATATATTTT.

The chain is built from TRBV5-4 and TRBJ2-2; 7 nucleotides align to TRBD2. V shed 4 bases and J 2 bases; nucleotides not matched to a gene: 2. This CDR3 contains 14 residues. Germline CDR1 is SGHNT and CDR2 is YYREEE (reference sequence). In DNA form, the CDR3 reads TGTGCCAGCAGCCGGGACTATAACACCGGGGAGCTGTTTTTT. Residues: CASSRDYNTGELFF.

This rearrangement joins TRBV6-1 to TRBJ1-5; D remains ambiguous. The germline CDR1 and CDR2 sequences are MNHNS and SASEGT. V dropped 2 bases and J dropped 9 bases, with 20 bases sitting between them. The CDR3 totals 16 residues. In DNA, the CDR3 is TGTGCCAGCAGTGAACCCCTCCGGCACCCCGGGCGGCCCCAGCATTTT. Amino acid sequence: CASSEPLRHPGRPQHF.

The count of this clone is one. The chain is built from TRBV19 and TRBJ1-1; D not certain. This CDR3 region has 11 residues. CDR1 and CDR2 (germline): LNHDA, SQIVND (reference sequence). The germline V and J ends were trimmed by 3 bases and 7 bases, with 6 bases remaining between them. CDR3 in DNA: TGTGCCAGTAGTATCGGGCTTGAAGCTTTCTTT. Its protein is CASSIGLEAFF.

The V and J genes are TRBV6-6 and TRBJ1-2, with TRBD1 as a possible D gene (6 bases). The V gene lost 2 bases and the J gene lost 3 bases, with 13 bases spanning the gap. The germline V gene has CDR1 MNHNY and CDR2 SVGAGI (reference sequence). CDR3 length equals 15 residues. CDR3 amino acids: CASSYPRGADYGYTF. The CDR3 DNA reads TGTGCCAGCAGTTACCCCCGGGGGGCTGACTATGGCTACACCTTC.

The chain carries TRBV11-2 and TRBJ2-3, with TRBD1 identical over 7 bases. Germline V gene data show CDR1 as SGHAT and CDR2 as FQNNGV. CDR3 size: 17 residues. Unmatched junction bases numbered 11, after V lost 5 bases and J lost 0 bases. CDR3 nucleotides: TGTGCCAGCAGCCCTGGGACAGCGTTTTTGAGCACAGATACGCAGTATTTT. It codes for CASSPGTAFLSTDTQYF.

The rearrangement uses TRBV4-1 and TRBJ2-2; no clear D. V lost 3 bases and J lost 0, with 8 bases in between. Germline V gene sequence: CDR1 MGHRA, CDR2 YSYEKL. This CDR3 is built from 15 residues. This chain's CDR3 is CASSHITSNTGELFF. CDR3 DNA: TGCGCCAGCAGCCACATTACCTCGAACACCGGGGAGCTGTTTTTT.

The chain employs TRBV5-1 and TRBJ1-2; TRBD1 matches at 8 bases. Germline trimming cut 0 bases from V and 4 bases from J; bases unmatched to any gene: 2. Per the germline V gene, CDR1 is SGHRS and CDR2 is YFSETQ. The CDR3 length is 14 residues. CDR3: CASSLVGQVYGYTF. Here the CDR3 DNA reads TGCGCCAGCAGCTTGGTGGGACAGGTCTATGGCTACACCTTC.

As regards this clone: The junction does not match germline at one end; this may be a read error. The chain uses TRBV15 and TRBJ1-3, with 8 bases matching TRBD1. From germline, CDR1 is LNHNV and CDR2 YYDKDF (reference sequence). The CDR3 extends over 16 amino acids. CDR3 coding DNA: TGTGCCACCAGCCGAGACAGGGGAAGGGCTGGAAACACCATATATTTT. Translated: CATSRDRGRAGNTIYF.

The rearrangement joins TRBV14 to TRBJ1-6; 10 bases agree with TRBD1. J lost 6 bases, V lost 4 bases, and 0 bases had no gene match. Germline V gene sequence: CDR1 SGHDN, CDR2 FVKESK. The CDR3 sequence is 14 residues long. CDR3 sequence: CASSRDRGNSPLHF. CDR3 coding DNA: TGTGCCAGCAGCCGGGACAGGGGTAATTCACCCCTCCACTTT.

The chain couples TRBV19 to TRBJ2-7; D remains unclear. Germline loops: CDR1 LNHDA, CDR2 SQIVND (reference sequence). The CDR3 runs 14 residues. Trimming left V 6 bases short and J 0 bases short, with 12 bases between. The CDR3 nucleotides read TGTGCCAGTAGGCTAGACAAAAGCTCCTACGAGCAGTACTTC. Its protein is CASRLDKSSYEQYF.

The chain is built from TRBV7-9 and TRBJ2-1; no clear D. The CDR3 contains 10 residues. Between the trimmed V and J ends, which lost 4 bases and 5 bases, there was a span of 0 bases. Germline CDR1 reads SEHNR; CDR2 reads FQNEAQ (reference sequence). Written as DNA, the CDR3 is TGTGCCAGCAGCTACAATGAGCAGTTCTTC. Translating it yields CASSYNEQFF.

The chain joins TRBV7-6 to TRBJ1-1; 11 nucleotides match TRBD1. The CDR3 consists of 14 residues. V lost 5 bases and J lost 11; bases outside the gene matches: 10. Germline V gives CDR1 SGHVS, CDR2 FNYEAQ. CDR3 protein: CASSRVGGTGGAFF. Here the CDR3 DNA reads TGTGCCAGCAGCCGAGTGGGCGGGACAGGGGGGGCTTTCTTT.

This clone was seen a single time. The chain carries TRBV3-1 (or the pseudogene TRBV3-2) and TRBJ2-5; D is undetermined. Germline lookup yields CDR1 LGHDT and CDR2 YNNKEL (reference sequence). Trimming cost V 3 bases and J 2 bases, with 4 bases left between them. CDR3 length equals 12 residues. This CDR3 reads CASSHLQETQYF. For the CDR3, the DNA is TGTGCCAGCAGCCACCTACAAGAGACCCAGTACTTC.

The chain has TRBV5-4 and TRBJ2-7, with D possibly TRBD1 on 5 matching bases. Germline V gene data show CDR1 as SGHNT and CDR2 as YYREEE (reference sequence). Trimming shortened V by 0 bases and J by 5 bases, and 9 bases separated the two germline ends. This CDR3 spans 13 amino acids. The CDR3 coding sequence is TGTGCCAGCAGCTTGGCCTCAGGGAACGAGCAGTACTTC. Protein: CASSLASGNEQYF.

This clone was counted a few times. The chain combines TRBV4-1 with TRBJ2-1; 8 bases agree with TRBD1. The germline V gene has CDR1 MGHRA and CDR2 YSYEKL. The CDR3 is made up of 15 amino acids. Unmatched junction bases numbered 9, after V lost 4 bases and J lost 7 bases. CDR3 region: CASSRGQGAWNEQFF. CDR3 DNA: TGCGCCAGCAGCCGTGGGCAGGGGGCTTGGAATGAGCAGTTCTTC.

V and J are TRBV6-6 and TRBJ2-3; D is possibly TRBD1 (5 bases). This CDR3 comprises 13 residues. Germline assignment: CDR1 MNHNY and CDR2 SVGAGI (reference sequence). Trimming removed 6 bases from V and 11 bases from J, with 18 bases in between. The CDR3 bases are TGTGCCAGCAGGGGGCAGGGCGTTGTTAAGCAGTATTTT. This sequence encodes CASRGQGVVKQYF.

The genes are TRBV15 and TRBJ2-1; D remains ambiguous. Germline values: CDR1 LNHNV, CDR2 YYDKDF (reference sequence). The CDR3 has 12 residues. The germline V and J ends were trimmed by 1 base and 4 bases, with 2 bases remaining between them. The CDR3 sequence is CATSRAYNEQFF. The CDR3 DNA follows: TGTGCCACCAGCAGAGCTTACAATGAGCAGTTCTTC. Full variable domain (missing parts from reference TRBV15 and TRBJ2-1): DAMVIQNPRYQVTQFGKPVTLSCSQTLNHNVMYWYQQKSSQAPKLLFHYYDKDFNNEADTPDNFQSRRPNTSFCFLDIRSPGLGDTAMYLCATSRAYNEQFFGPGTRLTVL.

The chain carries TRBV5-8 and TRBJ2-7, with 9 bases aligning to TRBD1. V shed 5 bases and J 5 bases; nucleotides not matched to a gene: 14. The CDR3 contains 16 residues. Germline V gene data show CDR1 as SGHTS and CDR2 as YDEGEE. In DNA, the CDR3 is TGTGCCAGCAGTCACAACAGGGGACAGGGTTCCCACGAGCAGTACTTC. Translation: CASSHNRGQGSHEQYF. Together with reference TRBV5-8 and TRBJ2-7, the CDR3 gives the full variable domain: EAGVTQSPTHLIKTRGQQATLRCSPISGHTSVYWYQQALGLGLQFLLWYDEGEERNRGNFPPRFSGRQFPNYSSELNVNALELEDSALYLCASSHNRGQGSHEQYFGPGTRLTVT.

The V gene is TRBV6-6, the J gene TRBJ2-5, with 7 positions matching TRBD1. The CDR3 is made up of 15 amino acids. J gave up 1 base and V 6 bases, and 8 bases lay outside the gene matches. Germline CDR1 reads MNHNY; CDR2 reads SVGAGI (reference sequence). CDR3 in DNA: TGTGCCAGCAGACAGGGGTGGGGGTTCCAAGAGACCCAGTACTTC. Amino acid sequence: CASRQGWGFQETQYF.